This entry lists 21 T cell receptor beta chains sequenced from one sample in a study of response to subunit inactivated influenza vaccine (dated by TCRdb to 2017 to 2018). The library was produced with RT-PCR. TCRdb lists the instrument as Illumina HiSeq 2500. TCRdb redid the processing of the public reads, applying fastp at Q25 and MiXCR, and retained in-frame beta chains. All rows with the same CDR3 protein become a single entry with the most common DNA and genes. The sample table contains 500,000 to 550,000 distinct CDR3 sequences; only one count was recorded for approximately 7.7% of them. The ten largest clones capture 10% to 15% of the sample. This sample comprised PBMCs from blood, obtained roughly 24 months after vaccination. The receptor set was obtained from a man between 50 and 69 years old who received an inactivated influenza vaccine. Donor details come from another sample of the same person, matched by shared clones.

This clonotype appeared a few times. V is TRBV7-9 and J is TRBJ1-4; unclear D gene. Germline-derived CDR1 and CDR2 are SEHNR and FQNEAQ (reference sequence). Trimming took off 5 bases at V and 5 bases at J, with 12 bases between the two ends. This CDR3 has 14 amino acids. As DNA, the CDR3 is TGTGCCAGCAGCCTTCATGGCGAGAATGAAAAACTGTTTTTT. This codes for CASSLHGENEKLFF.

In its sample, this clonotype was seen a few times. The chain couples TRBV4-1 to TRBJ2-1, with 13 bases that match TRBD2. The CDR3 loop spans 20 amino acids. Germline V gene data show CDR1 as MGHRA and CDR2 as YSYEKL. The V segment lost 0 bases and the J segment 0 bases; nucleotides outside the gene matches: 8. CDR3 sequence (DNA): TGCGCCAGCAGCCAAGATACTAGCGGGAGGGTAGGAAGCTCCTACAATGAGCAGTTCTTC. Translation: CASSQDTSGRVGSSYNEQFF.

J is TRBJ2-7 and V is TRBV9, with TRBD2 matching 8 bases. The V segment lost 3 bases and the J segment 3 bases; nucleotides outside the gene matches: 5. Germline CDR1 is SGDLS and CDR2 is YYNGEE. CDR3 size: 14 residues. CDR3: CASSAGLGYYEQYF. In DNA form, the CDR3 reads TGTGCCAGCAGCGCGGGACTAGGCTACTACGAGCAGTACTTC.

This clonotype was observed many times. The chain combines TRBV30 with TRBJ2-1; 8 bases align to TRBD2. Trimming took 5 bases from V and 7 from J; bases not matched to a gene: 19. CDR3 length equals 17 residues. Germline V CDR1 and CDR2: GTSNPN, SVGIG (reference sequence). The DNA of the CDR3 is TGTGCCTGGGGAGTAAACCGTCTAGCGGGCCTCCCAAATGAGCAGTTCTTC. This encodes CAWGVNRLAGLPNEQFF.

This clonotype was observed at least ten times. This chain connects TRBV5-1 to TRBJ1-1; D unclear. Looked up from germline, CDR1 is SGHRS and CDR2 is YFSETQ. The CDR3 extends over 16 amino acids. Deletions cut 4 bases from V and 0 bases from J, with 16 bases between. CDR3 in amino acids: CASSLEPPALNTEAFF. The CDR3 DNA reads as TGCGCCAGCAGCCTAGAGCCTCCAGCCCTGAACACTGAAGCTTTCTTT.

The rearrangement links TRBV29-1 to TRBJ2-3; TRBD1 agrees at 8 bases. Germline loops: CDR1 SQVTM, CDR2 ANQGSEA. The CDR3 length is 13 residues. J lost 4 bases, V lost 3 bases, and 3 bases had no gene match. The CDR3 sequence: CSVDPQGADTQYF. Written as DNA, the CDR3 is TGCAGCGTTGACCCACAGGGGGCAGATACGCAGTATTTT.

This clonotype was observed a few times. The chain couples TRBV5-1 to TRBJ2-7; 9 bases are a match to TRBD2. Trimming cost V 5 bases and J 3 bases; bases outside gene matches: 12. This CDR3 spans 16 amino acids. Per germline, CDR1 SGHRS and CDR2 YFSETQ. CDR3: CASRQVRASGDYEQYF. The CDR3 DNA is TGCGCCAGCAGACAGGTGAGGGCTAGCGGGGACTACGAGCAGTACTTC.

This clonotype was observed a few times. The chain recombines TRBV11-2 with TRBJ1-1, with a possible D match to TRBD1 (6 bases). The CDR3 consists of 15 residues. V shed 5 bases and J shed 4 bases, with 17 bases lying between them. From germline, CDR1 is SGHAT and CDR2 FQNNGV. The CDR3 DNA is TGTGCCAGCAGCGCCACTGGGGGCGGAGGCACTGAAGCTTTCTTT. Amino acid sequence: CASSATGGGGTEAFF.

The chain joins TRBV11-2 to TRBJ1-4, with D possibly matching TRBD1 (5 bases). The CDR3 spans 18 residues. Trimming cost V 2 bases and J 0 bases, with 16 bases left between them. CDR1 and CDR2 (germline): SGHAT, FQNNGV. CDR3 bases: TGTGCCAGCAGCTTAAAAGGGGAGGGAGGGGCAACTAATGAAAAACTGTTTTTT. Its translation: CASSLKGEGGATNEKLFF.

This clonotype has at least ten counts. Mismatch with germline at one junction end may stem from a read error. CDR3 in DNA: TGCAGCGGCGGGACAACGAATGAAAAACTGTTTTTT. It codes for CSGGTTNEKLFF. This rearrangement joins TRBV29-1 to TRBJ1-4; a weak D match, TRBD1 (6 bases). Germline V CDR1 and CDR2: SQVTM, ANQGSEA. The CDR3 extends over 12 amino acids. Supplemented by reference TRBV29-1 and TRBJ1-4, the full variable domain reads SAVISQKPSRDICQRGTSLTIQCQVDSQVTMMFWYRQQPGQSLTLIATANQGSEATYESGFVIDKFPISRPNLTFSTLTVSNMSPEDSSIYLCSGGTTNEKLFFGSGTQLSVL.

This clonotype appeared many times. The J gene is TRBJ2-1, the V gene TRBV6-1, with 8 positions matching TRBD1. The CDR3 totals 15 residues. The ends lost 6 bases at V and 11 bases at J; junction bases unmatched: 15. Germline V gives CDR1 MNHNS, CDR2 SASEGT. The CDR3 sequence is CASRGQVGLTTKQFF. The DNA for the CDR3 is TGTGCCAGCAGGGGACAGGTAGGGCTTACGACGAAGCAGTTCTTC.

The chain couples TRBV6-1 to TRBJ2-5, with D unclear. CDR1 and CDR2 (germline): MNHNS, SASEGT. CDR3 length equals 16 residues. V was cut by 1 base and J by 4 bases, with 16 bases left in between. The CDR3: CASSEGGYGFGETQYF. In nucleotides, the CDR3 is TGTGCCAGCAGTGAAGGGGGATATGGATTCGGAGAGACCCAGTACTTC.

With respect to this clonotype: This may be a read error: a much more frequent sequence differs by one nucleotide. V gene TRBV9 combines with J gene TRBJ2-2; TRBD2 agrees at 10 bases. After removal of 0 bases from V and 4 bases from J, the junction contained 9 bases not matched to a gene. Germline-derived CDR1 and CDR2 are SGDLS and YYNGEE. This CDR3 region has 18 residues. Here the CDR3 reads CASSVEAGGPRSTGELFF. CDR3 sequence (DNA): TGTGCCAGCAGCGTAGAAGCGGGGGGGCCCCGTAGCACCGGGGAGCTGTTTTTT. Filled out from reference TRBV9 and TRBJ2-2, the complete variable domain reads DSGVTQTPKHLITATGQRVTLRCSPRSGDLSVYWYQQSLDQGLQFLIQYYNGEERAKGNILERFSAQQFPDLHSELNLSSLELGDSALYFCASSVEAGGPRSTGELFFGEGSRLTVL.

The chain joins TRBV10-2 to TRBJ2-6, with TRBD1 matching over 8 bases. Germline V gene data show CDR1 as WSHSY and CDR2 as SAAADI. J was trimmed by 2 bases and V by 6 bases; bases with no gene match: 15. The CDR3 covers 19 residues. This chain's CDR3 is CASRDNLGQGLAGANVLTF. DNA of the CDR3: TGCGCCAGCAGAGACAATCTCGGACAGGGATTGGCTGGGGCCAACGTCCTGACTTTC.

This clonotype appeared a few times. The chain combines TRBV7-2 with TRBJ1-4, with a tentative D call TRBD1 (5 bases). With 5 bases removed from V and 4 bases from J, the gap between germline ends came to 14 bases. This CDR3 spans 15 amino acids. Germline loops: CDR1 SGHTA, CDR2 FQGNSA. CDR3 bases: TGTGCCAGCAGCCCCGATTCCCAGGGTAATGAAAAACTGTTTTTT. It is translated as CASSPDSQGNEKLFF.

This clonotype was detected ten times or more. The V gene is TRBV4-2, the J gene TRBJ2-4, with D possibly being TRBD1 or TRBD2 (5 bases each). With 4 bases removed from V and 0 bases from J, the gap between germline ends came to 13 bases. Germline values: CDR1 LGHNA, CDR2 YNFKEQ. CDR3 length: 16 residues. This CDR3 is CASSPGTDRAKNIQYF. The DNA for the CDR3 is TGTGCCAGCAGCCCTGGGACGGACCGAGCCAAAAACATTCAGTACTTC.

This clonotype was counted many times. The J gene is TRBJ1-2, the V gene TRBV4-2; no clear D gene. Germline loops: CDR1 LGHNA, CDR2 YNFKEQ. This CDR3 is 15 amino acids long. Trimming stripped 4 bases from V and 0 bases from J, with 12 bases between. The CDR3 region is CASSREVAANYGYTF. CDR3 nucleotides: TGTGCCAGCAGCCGAGAAGTGGCAGCTAACTATGGCTACACCTTC.

The CDR3 nucleotides are TGTGCCAGCAGCTTGAGCAGGGAGGTGAATACGCAGTATTTT. Protein sequence: CASSLSREVNTQYF. The chain is built from TRBV5-6 and TRBJ2-3; tentative D call: TRBD2 (6 bases). Germline-derived CDR1 and CDR2 are SGHDT and YYEEEE. V was pared by 1 base and J by 7 bases, with 13 bases between. The CDR3 runs 14 residues.

This chain links TRBV5-1 with TRBJ2-4; D is tentatively TRBD1 or TRBD2 (6 bases each). The germline V and J ends were trimmed by 4 bases and 1 base, with 18 bases remaining between them. The CDR3 length is 17 residues. Germline CDR1 SGHRS, CDR2 YFSETQ. This chain's CDR3 is CASSPVWTGAAKNIQYF. The CDR3 nucleotides are TGCGCCAGCAGCCCCGTTTGGACGGGGGCGGCCAAAAACATTCAGTACTTC.

The chain links TRBV2 to TRBJ2-1; D not certain. Trimming took off 8 bases at V and 3 bases at J, with 5 bases between the two ends. Germline V gene data show CDR1 as SNHLY and CDR2 as FYNNEI. The CDR3 covers 11 residues. CDR3 amino acids: CASCVYNEQFF. DNA of the CDR3: TGTGCCAGCTGTGTCTACAATGAGCAGTTCTTC.

The chain combines TRBV5-1 with TRBJ1-3, with 7 bases fitting TRBD1. The CDR3 is 16 amino acids. Germline V gene sequence: CDR1 SGHRS, CDR2 YFSETQ. With 4 bases clipped from V and 2 bases from J, the junction kept 9 bases outside the gene matches. This CDR3 reads CASSARDSGTGNTIYF. CDR3 nucleotide sequence: TGCGCCAGCAGCGCCCGGGACAGCGGTACTGGAAACACCATATATTTT.